These 23 T cell receptor beta chains share one sample of origin, sequenced in a study of response to subunit inactivated influenza vaccine. TCRdb independently ran MiXCR on the RT-PCR reads; one entry per CDR3 protein. The sample consists of over 450,000 distinct CDR3 sequences, around 13% of them appearing once. The sample consisted of PBMCs from blood, taken 45 days after vaccination. The source of these receptors is a man aged 45 to 65 who received an inactivated influenza vaccine.

The chain has TRBV27 and TRBJ1-5, with a possible D match to TRBD1 (5 bases). The CDR3 loop spans 17 amino acids. V was shortened by 1 base and J by 2 bases, with 15 bases between the two germline ends. Looked up from germline, CDR1 is MNHEY and CDR2 is SMNVEV (reference sequence). The CDR3 reads CASSLFSLGAGNQPQHF. CDR3 coding DNA: TGTGCCAGCAGTTTATTCTCCCTCGGGGCAGGCAATCAGCCCCAGCATTTT.

This clonotype was counted between two and nine times. This chain uses TRBV20-1 with TRBJ1-5; 10 bases match TRBD1. This CDR3 region has 16 residues. Germline V gene lookup returns CDR1 DFQATT and CDR2 SNEGSKA (reference sequence). With V trimmed by 2 bases and J by 4 bases, 8 bases remained unmatched. This chain's CDR3 is CSARFPGTGVNQPQHF. The CDR3 DNA reads TGCAGTGCTAGATTTCCCGGGACAGGGGTTAATCAGCCCCAGCATTTT.

The gene calls are TRBV5-8 and TRBJ2-4; no reliable D call. Germline CDR1 reads SGHTS; CDR2 reads YDEGEE. The CDR3 totals 15 residues. V was trimmed by 0 bases and J by 2 bases, leaving 9 bases between them. The DNA for the CDR3 is TGTGCCAGCAGCTTGGCCGCTCATACCAAAAACATTCAGTACTTC. Encoded protein: CASSLAAHTKNIQYF.

The rearrangement uses TRBV5-1 and TRBJ2-5, with 7 nucleotides matching TRBD1. The V gene's germline CDR1 is SGHRS and CDR2 YFSETQ. CDR3 length: 16 residues. V lost 4 bases and J lost 5; bases outside the gene matches: 14. The DNA of the CDR3 is TGCGCCAGCAGCCAGGGGGTGACAGTCGAGGGCGAGACCCAGTACTTC. Translating gives CASSQGVTVEGETQYF.

Many counts were recorded for this clonotype. The chain links TRBV5-1 to TRBJ1-1; D remains unclear. The CDR3 length is 15 residues. The ends were cut back, 3 bases at V and 1 base at J, with 13 bases in the middle. Germline assignment: CDR1 SGHRS and CDR2 YFSETQ. CDR3 sequence (DNA): TGCGCCAGCAGCTCGGGCGCCTCTTCGAACACTGAAGCTTTCTTT. Residues: CASSSGASSNTEAFF. Full variable domain (remainder filled in from reference TRBV5-1 and TRBJ1-1): KAGVTQTPRYLIKTRGQQVTLSCSPISGHRSVSWYQQTPGQGLQFLFEYFSETQRNKGNFPGRFSGRQFSNSRSEMNVSTLELGDSALYLCASSSGASSNTEAFFGQGTRLTVV.

This chain joins TRBV7-2 and TRBJ1-2; D gene ambiguous. CDR3 length: 14 residues. The V gene lost 5 bases and the J gene lost 8 bases, with 18 bases spanning the gap. The germline V gene encodes CDR1 SGHTA and CDR2 FQGNSA. Here the CDR3 DNA reads TGTGCCAGCAGCCCCGATGGGAGGGTGGGCGGCTACACCTTC. Its translation: CASSPDGRVGGYTF. Filled out from reference TRBV7-2 and TRBJ1-2, the complete variable domain reads GAGVSQSPSNKVTEKGKDVELRCDPISGHTALYWYRQSLGQGLEFLIYFQGNSAPDKSGLPSDRFSAERTGGSVSTLTIQRTQQEDSAVYLCASSPDGRVGGYTFGSGTRLTVV.

This clonotype was found a few times. The rearrangement links TRBV6-2 or TRBV6-3 to TRBJ1-1; TRBD1 agrees at 10 bases. The V and J ends lost 1 base and 6 bases, in that order; junction bases with no gene match: 8. The CDR3 is made up of 16 amino acids. Germline assignment: CDR1 MNHEY and CDR2 SVGEGT. The CDR3 sequence: CASSYFKTGGRAEAFF. The CDR3 DNA follows: TGTGCCAGCAGTTACTTTAAGACAGGGGGCAGGGCTGAAGCTTTCTTT.

This clonotype has just a few counts. The CDR3 here is CASSFGTSAYNEQFF. As DNA, the CDR3 is TGTGCCAGCAGCTTCGGGACTAGCGCTTACAATGAGCAGTTCTTC. The V gene is TRBV5-6, the J gene TRBJ2-1; 10 bases line up with TRBD2. CDR3 length equals 15 residues. The trim removed 2 bases at V and 4 bases at J, leaving 3 bases unmatched. Germline V gene sequence: CDR1 SGHDT, CDR2 YYEEEE. Drawing the rest from reference TRBV5-6 and TRBJ2-1, the complete variable domain is DAGVTQSPTHLIKTRGQQVTLRCSPKSGHDTVSWYQQALGQGPQFIFQYYEEEERQRGNFPDRFSGHQFPNYSSELNVNALLLGDSALYLCASSFGTSAYNEQFFGPGTRLTVL.

The chain joins TRBV11-2 to TRBJ2-3; perhaps TRBD1 as D (5 bases). This CDR3 region has 14 residues. The germline V and J ends were trimmed by 4 bases and 3 bases, with 11 bases remaining between them. CDR1 is SGHAT and CDR2 is FQNNGV in the germline V gene. The CDR3 DNA sequence: TGTGCCAGCAGCTGGACGGACACAACAGATACGCAGTATTTT. Translation gives CASSWTDTTDTQYF.

J is TRBJ2-7 and V is TRBV18, with D possibly matching TRBD2 (6 bases). The CDR3 runs to 13 residues. With 5 bases removed from V and 7 bases from J, the gap between germline ends came to 15 bases. Germline CDR1 reads KGHSH; CDR2 reads LQKENI. The CDR3 DNA is TGTGCCAGCTCAACGAGTCGGGGGTTTGAGCAGTACTTC. This sequence encodes CASSTSRGFEQYF.

The rearrangement joins TRBV28 to TRBJ2-7, with D uncertain. Germline V gives CDR1 MDHEN, CDR2 SYDVKM. V lost 3 bases and J lost 6, with 12 bases in between. There are 13 residues in the CDR3. CDR3 bases: TGTGCCAGCAGTTTGACTTCTGTCCCCGAGCAGTACTTC. Translated, it gives CASSLTSVPEQYF.

The V call is TRBV4-3, the J call TRBJ2-5, with 7 bases fitting TRBD1. This CDR3 is built from 20 residues. J gave up 3 bases and V 0 bases, and 19 bases lay outside the gene matches. Germline loops: CDR1 LGHNA, CDR2 YSLEER. The CDR3 coding sequence is TGCGCCAGCAGCCAAGAGTGGGTGGGGACGGACAGGTCCGAGAAAGAGACCCAGTACTTC. It translates to CASSQEWVGTDRSEKETQYF.

This clonotype was counted between two and nine times. The chain joins TRBV12-3 or TRBV12-4 to TRBJ2-1; a weak D match, TRBD2 (6 bases). This CDR3 spans 12 amino acids. Trimming removed 8 bases at V and 3 bases at J, with 8 bases between. Here the CDR3 DNA reads TGTGCCAGCTTGGACTACTACAATGAGCAGTTCTTC. Protein product: CASLDYYNEQFF.

The chain links TRBV5-1 to TRBJ1-6; D unresolved. The V end lost 0 bases, the J end lost 7 bases, and 11 bases lay between the germline ends. The germline gives CDR1 SGHRS, CDR2 YFSETQ. This CDR3 is 15 amino acids long. CDR3 nucleotides: TGCGCCAGCAGCTTGGAGGCAGCCTTCAATTCACCCCTCCACTTT. Translating it yields CASSLEAAFNSPLHF.

This clonotype has only a few counts. The rearrangement joins TRBV28 to TRBJ1-5; TRBD1 might be the D (5 bases). Per germline, CDR1 MDHEN and CDR2 SYDVKM. There are 16 residues in the CDR3. Trimming took off 7 bases at V and 4 bases at J, with 20 bases between the two ends. The CDR3: CASIRQGGLGNQPQHF. CDR3 DNA sequence: TGTGCCAGCATTCGGCAGGGCGGATTAGGAAATCAGCCCCAGCATTTT.

This clonotype was observed a handful of times. The CDR3 loop is CASSPGGYIYEQYF. CDR3 DNA sequence: TGTGCCAGCAGCCCTGGAGGGTATATTTACGAGCAGTACTTC. V usage is TRBV5-5 and J usage is TRBJ2-7, with D maybe TRBD2 (6 bases). Germline CDR1 is SGHKS and CDR2 is YYEKEE (reference sequence). The ends were cut back, 4 bases at V and 4 bases at J, with 15 bases in the middle. The length of the CDR3 is 14 residues.

This clonotype was detected only a few times. This chain uses TRBV7-9 with TRBJ2-5; 9 bases are shared with TRBD2. The V gene's germline CDR1 is SEHNR and CDR2 FQNEAQ (reference sequence). Trimming at V came to 4 bases and at J to 1 base, leaving 4 bases not matched to a gene. This CDR3 region has 15 residues. The CDR3 sequence: CASSSGLAAQETQYF. CDR3 DNA: TGTGCCAGCAGCTCGGGACTAGCAGCCCAAGAGACCCAGTACTTC.

Points on this clonotype: The CDR3 ends on some other residue instead of the conserved phenylalanine or tryptophan, so this is likely a read error. The chain has TRBV7-9 and TRBJ1-2; D is unresolved. This CDR3 is built from 14 residues. The germline V gene has CDR1 SEHNR and CDR2 FQNEAQ (reference sequence). Deletions cut 2 bases from V and 1 base from J, with 8 bases between. For the CDR3, the DNA is TGTGCCAGCAGCTTAATAAGACATAACTATGGCTACACCATC. This translates into CASSLIRHNYGYTI.

The V call is TRBV7-2, the J call TRBJ1-1; 10 positions agree with TRBD1. CDR3 size: 15 residues. Germline lookup yields CDR1 SGHTA and CDR2 FQGNSA. V was clipped by 1 base and J by 6 bases; unmatched bases: 5. The chain's CDR3 is CASSLGVGTGAEAFF. The CDR3 DNA follows: TGTGCCAGCAGCTTAGGGGTCGGGACAGGGGCTGAAGCTTTCTTT. Full variable domain (missing parts from reference TRBV7-2 and TRBJ1-1): GAGVSQSPSNKVTEKGKDVELRCDPISGHTALYWYRQSLGQGLEFLIYFQGNSAPDKSGLPSDRFSAERTGGSVSTLTIQRTQQEDSAVYLCASSLGVGTGAEAFFGQGTRLTVV.

In its sample, this clonotype was seen a few times. The CDR3 DNA sequence: TGTGCCAGCAGCATGACTAGCGGGAAAACTGCCAATGAGCAGTTCTTC. This codes for CASSMTSGKTANEQFF. The rearrangement links TRBV5-6 to TRBJ2-1; 11 bases are shared with TRBD2. Germline V gene data show CDR1 as SGHDT and CDR2 as YYEEEE. Losses at the gene ends were 4 bases for V and 6 bases for J; bases not matched to a gene: 9. The length of the CDR3 is 16 residues.

The rearrangement links TRBV7-6 to TRBJ2-7, with D unclear. V lost 3 bases, J lost 6 bases, and 12 bases lay in between. CDR1 is SGHVS and CDR2 is FNYEAQ in the germline V gene. This CDR3 spans 13 amino acids. CDR3 DNA sequence: TGTGCCAGCAGCTTGGGATTCTTTCGCGAGCAGTACTTC. This encodes CASSLGFFREQYF. Full variable domain (outside the CDR3, taken from reference TRBV7-6 and TRBJ2-7): GAGVSQSPRYKVTKRGQDVALRCDPISGHVSLYWYRQALGQGPEFLTYFNYEAQQDKSGLPNDRFSAERPEGSISTLTIQRTEQRDSAMYRCASSLGFFREQYFGPGTRLTVT.

In its sample, this clonotype was seen a few times. The V call is TRBV5-1, the J call TRBJ1-2; D is unclear. V was trimmed by 1 base and J by 8 bases, leaving 21 bases between them. CDR3 size: 16 residues. Germline V gene lookup returns CDR1 SGHRS and CDR2 YFSETQ. Here the CDR3 DNA reads TGCGCCAGCAGCTTGTCCCGTGGACTTGGAATCGGGGGCTACACCTTC. This encodes CASSLSRGLGIGGYTF. Full variable domain (rest looked up from reference TRBV5-1 and TRBJ1-2): KAGVTQTPRYLIKTRGQQVTLSCSPISGHRSVSWYQQTPGQGLQFLFEYFSETQRNKGNFPGRFSGRQFSNSRSEMNVSTLELGDSALYLCASSLSRGLGIGGYTFGSGTRLTVV.

Remarks on this clonotype: Germline is not matched at one junction end, which may reflect a read error. The chain combines TRBV7-6 with TRBJ2-1; D could derive from TRBD1 or TRBD2 (6 bases each). CDR1 SGHVS and CDR2 FNYEAQ come from the germline V gene. The CDR3 has 16 amino acids. CDR3: CATSSVFRGALNEQFF. The CDR3, as DNA: TGTGCCACCAGCTCCGTTTTTAGGGGGGCCCTCAATGAGCAGTTCTTC.